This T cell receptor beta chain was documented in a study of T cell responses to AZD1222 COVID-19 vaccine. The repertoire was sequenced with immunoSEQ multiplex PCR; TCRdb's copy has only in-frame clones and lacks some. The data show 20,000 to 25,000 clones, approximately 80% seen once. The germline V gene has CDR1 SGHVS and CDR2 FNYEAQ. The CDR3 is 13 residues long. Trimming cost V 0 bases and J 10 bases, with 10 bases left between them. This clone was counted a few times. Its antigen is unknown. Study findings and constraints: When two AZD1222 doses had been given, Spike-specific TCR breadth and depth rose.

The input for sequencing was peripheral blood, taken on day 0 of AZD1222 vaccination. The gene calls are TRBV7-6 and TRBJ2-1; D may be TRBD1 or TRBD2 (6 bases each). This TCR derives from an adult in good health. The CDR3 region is CASSLAGGGEQFF. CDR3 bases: TGTGCCAGCAGCTTAGCGGGGGGCGGGGAGCAGTTCTTC.